This is a list of T cell receptor beta chains from one sample in a study of response to subunit inactivated influenza vaccine. A single record per CDR3 protein comes from TCRdb applying MiXCR to the RT-PCR reads. Among 500,000 to 600,000 distinct CDR3 sequences listed, 7.6% were seen once. The material sequenced was PBMCs from blood, taken less than 25 months after vaccination. The receptors derive from a man in his fifties or sixties who received an inactivated influenza vaccine. Each CDR3 is given with its conserved first and last residue. The order of the fields is CDR3 DNA, CDR3 protein, D gene, V gene, clone size, J gene. The D gene is left open where the match is weak. A clone size is listed for some rows: how often the clone was seen (once, few, many), or a class if it is expanded.

CDR3 DNA: TGCGCCAGCAGCCCGGGACGGATGGGGACCGGGGAGCTGTTTTTT; CDR3 protein: CASSPGRMGTGELFF; D gene: .; V gene: TRBV5-1; clone size: many; J gene: TRBJ2-2
CDR3 DNA: TGCAGTGCTAGAGGGACTAGCGGGAGTGCGGGCACCGGGGAGCTGTTTTTT; CDR3 protein: CSARGTSGSAGTGELFF; D gene: TRBD2; V gene: TRBV20-1; clone size: many; J gene: TRBJ2-2
CDR3 DNA: TGCAGACCCCAGACTCCGACAGCCTTAGGCTACACCTTC; CDR3 protein: CRPQTPTALGYTF; D gene: .; V gene: TRBV20-1; clone size: .; J gene: TRBJ1-2
CDR3 DNA: TGCGCCAGCAGCCCTAGGGGACTAGCGGCCTACAATGAGCAGTTCTTC; CDR3 protein: CASSPRGLAAYNEQFF; D gene: TRBD2; V gene: TRBV5-1; clone size: few; J gene: TRBJ2-1
CDR3 DNA: TGTGCCAGCAGTTTTGCCGTGAACACTGAAGCTTTCTTT; CDR3 protein: CASSFAVNTEAFF; D gene: .; V gene: TRBV12-3/TRBV12-4; clone size: many; J gene: TRBJ1-1
CDR3 DNA: TGTGCCAGCAGGGTGCAGGGGGCGAAACAGCCCCAGCATTTT; CDR3 protein: CASRVQGAKQPQHF; D gene: TRBD1; V gene: TRBV2; clone size: many; J gene: TRBJ1-5
CDR3 DNA: TGCAGTGCTAGAGATTTGAGAACCTACGAGCAGTACTTC; CDR3 protein: CSARDLRTYEQYF; D gene: .; V gene: TRBV20-1; clone size: few; J gene: TRBJ2-7
CDR3 DNA: TGCAGTGCTAGAGATCTCAGGGAACTCACGAACACCATATATTTT; CDR3 protein: CSARDLRELTNTIYF; D gene: .; V gene: TRBV20-1; clone size: .; J gene: TRBJ1-3
CDR3 DNA: TGTGCCAGCAGCGTACGGGGATGGGAGACCCAGTACTTC; CDR3 protein: CASSVRGWETQYF; D gene: .; V gene: TRBV9; clone size: few; J gene: TRBJ2-5
CDR3 DNA: TGTGCCAGCGACGTCTCCGAACACCCTAACTATGGCTACACCTTC; CDR3 protein: CASDVSEHPNYGYTF; D gene: .; V gene: TRBV6-1; clone size: .; J gene: TRBJ1-2
CDR3 DNA: TGTGCCAGCAGCTTAGAATCAGCACAAGAGACCCAGTACTTC; CDR3 protein: CASSLESAQETQYF; D gene: .; V gene: TRBV7-2; clone size: many; J gene: TRBJ2-5
CDR3 DNA: TGTGCCATCAGTGTGCCGCCCGGGAGCTCCTACAATGAGCAGTTCTTC; CDR3 protein: CAISVPPGSSYNEQFF; D gene: .; V gene: TRBV10-3; clone size: .; J gene: TRBJ2-1
CDR3 DNA: TGCAGTGCTGCGCCCAGGACTACCTTATACAATGAGCAGTTCTTC; CDR3 protein: CSAAPRTTLYNEQFF; D gene: .; V gene: TRBV20-1; clone size: many; J gene: TRBJ2-1
CDR3 DNA: TGTGCCAGCAGCTTTGATCGTAATTCACCCCTCCACTTT; CDR3 protein: CASSFDRNSPLHF; D gene: .; V gene: TRBV7-2; clone size: many; J gene: TRBJ1-6
CDR3 DNA: TGTGCCAGCAGCTCGAATAATCTAGCGGGAGGGCCCGGAAACATTCAGTACTTC; CDR3 protein: CASSSNNLAGGPGNIQYF; D gene: TRBD2; V gene: TRBV11-2; clone size: many; J gene: TRBJ2-4
CDR3 DNA: TGTGCCAGCAGCTTAGCCGCCGCAGGCCGGACCGGGGAGCTGTTTTTT; CDR3 protein: CASSLAAAGRTGELFF; D gene: .; V gene: TRBV7-8; clone size: .; J gene: TRBJ2-2
CDR3 DNA: TGTGCCAGCAGCCTCGGACTAGCGGGGGTTGATGAGCAGTTCTTC; CDR3 protein: CASSLGLAGVDEQFF; D gene: TRBD2; V gene: TRBV7-9; clone size: many; J gene: TRBJ2-1
CDR3 DNA: TGTGCCAGCAGGGGACTAGCTAAAACCGGGGAGCTGTTTTTT; CDR3 protein: CASRGLAKTGELFF; D gene: TRBD2; V gene: TRBV7-2; clone size: .; J gene: TRBJ2-2
CDR3 DNA: TGCAGTGCTAGGGCTAGCGGGGGGGCAAAAGAGCAGTTCTTC; CDR3 protein: CSARASGGAKEQFF; D gene: TRBD2; V gene: TRBV20-1; clone size: .; J gene: TRBJ2-1
CDR3 DNA: TGTGCCAGCAGTGCGACAGCGGTGCTCCATGGCTACACCTTC; CDR3 protein: CASSATAVLHGYTF; D gene: .; V gene: TRBV6-1; clone size: few; J gene: TRBJ1-2
CDR3 DNA: TGTGCCAGCAGCTCCGAAGTAGCCAGAACCGGGGAGCTGTTTTTT; CDR3 protein: CASSSEVARTGELFF; D gene: .; V gene: TRBV5-4; clone size: .; J gene: TRBJ2-2
CDR3 DNA: TGTGCCTGGAGTATCCCCAGGGGAGGGGAGACCCAGTACTTC; CDR3 protein: CAWSIPRGGETQYF; D gene: .; V gene: TRBV30; clone size: many; J gene: TRBJ2-5
CDR3 DNA: TGCGCCAGCAGCTTGGGAGGAGTCTGCTATGGCTACACCTTC; CDR3 protein: CASSLGGVCYGYTF; D gene: .; V gene: TRBV5-1; clone size: .; J gene: TRBJ1-2
CDR3 DNA: TGTGCCAGCAGTTTATGGAGGACCTATAATTCACCCCTCCACTTT; CDR3 protein: CASSLWRTYNSPLHF; D gene: .; V gene: TRBV12-3/TRBV12-4; clone size: few; J gene: TRBJ1-6
CDR3 DNA: TGTGCCAGCAGCCAAATGTCGAGTAGCGGGAGCGGCGTGTACGAGCAGTACTTC; CDR3 protein: CASSQMSSSGSGVYEQYF; D gene: TRBD2; V gene: TRBV14; clone size: few; J gene: TRBJ2-7